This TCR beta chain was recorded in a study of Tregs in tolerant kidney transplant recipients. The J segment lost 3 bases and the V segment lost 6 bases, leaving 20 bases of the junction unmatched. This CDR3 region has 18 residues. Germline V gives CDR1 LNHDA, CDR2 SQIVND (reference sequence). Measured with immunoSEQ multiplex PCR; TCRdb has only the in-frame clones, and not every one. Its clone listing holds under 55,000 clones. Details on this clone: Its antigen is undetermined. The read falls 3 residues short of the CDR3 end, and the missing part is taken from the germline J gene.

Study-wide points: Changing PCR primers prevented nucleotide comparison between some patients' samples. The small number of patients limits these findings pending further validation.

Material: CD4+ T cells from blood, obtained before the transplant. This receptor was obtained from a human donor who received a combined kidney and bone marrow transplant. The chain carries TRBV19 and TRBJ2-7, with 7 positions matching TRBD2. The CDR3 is CASSVRQVTRDYHYEQYF. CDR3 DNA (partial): TGTGCCAGTAGCGTAAGACAAGTAACAAGGGACTACCACTACGAG.